Listed here are 22 T cell receptor beta chains from one sample, sequenced in a study of T cells after yellow fever vaccination. TCRdb analysed the 5' RACE reads with MiXCR anew, one entry per CDR3 protein. This repertoire shows about 320,000 distinct CDR3 sequences, 3.5% to 5% found once; its top ten account for approximately 19%. Specimen: PBMCs, collected 15 days after the yellow fever booster vaccination. Receptors originate from a young man who received the YFV17D yellow fever vaccine.

This clonotype was observed at least ten times. V gene TRBV18 combines with J gene TRBJ2-7, with 7 bases identical to TRBD2. The CDR3 has 14 residues. CDR1 is KGHSH, CDR2 LQKENI, per germline. V was clipped by 2 bases and J by 2 bases; unmatched bases: 3. The CDR3, as DNA: TGTGCCAGCTCACCAGCTAGCGGTGCCTACGAGCAGTACGTC. Translating it yields CASSPASGAYEQYV.

This clonotype was observed at least ten times. The gene calls are TRBV5-1 and TRBJ1-2; 7 bases align to TRBD1. Germline V gene lookup returns CDR1 SGHRS and CDR2 YFSETQ. V shed 5 bases, J shed 3 bases, and the junction held 4 bases outside the gene matches. This CDR3 region has 13 residues. The CDR3 DNA follows: TGCGCCAGCAGTACTACAGGGGACTATGGCTACACCTTC. Protein product: CASSTTGDYGYTF.

This clonotype was found a few times. The J gene is TRBJ2-7, the V gene TRBV7-2; unclear D gene. Trimming removed 5 bases from V and 3 bases from J, with 11 bases in between. Looked up from germline, CDR1 is SGHTA and CDR2 is FQGNSA. The length of the CDR3 is 13 residues. The CDR3 nucleotides read TGTGCCAGCAGCCTCAGCAGAGACTACGAGCAGTACTTC. Its translation is CASSLSRDYEQYF.

This chain links TRBV6-6 with TRBJ1-1, with D perhaps matching TRBD1 (5 bases). Germline CDR1 MNHNY, CDR2 SVGAGI (reference sequence). This CDR3 spans 16 amino acids. V lost 0 bases and J lost 4, with 15 bases in between. The CDR3 bases are TGTGCCAGCAGTTACTCGAATACGGGGAGGGGCACTGAAGCTTTCTTT. Amino acids: CASSYSNTGRGTEAFF.

This clonotype came up a few times. The V gene is TRBV19, the J gene TRBJ1-5, with D possibly being TRBD1 (5 bases). Germline CDR1 reads LNHDA; CDR2 reads SQIVND (reference sequence). Trimming pared 6 bases from V and 3 bases from J, leaving 12 bases between. The CDR3 has 14 amino acids. The CDR3 sequence is CASRIPGYNQPQHF. CDR3 bases: TGTGCCAGTAGAATTCCAGGGTACAATCAGCCCCAGCATTTT. Combining the CDR3 with reference TRBV19 and TRBJ1-5 gives the whole variable domain DGGITQSPKYLFRKEGQNVTLSCEQNLNHDAMYWYRQDPGQGLRLIYYSQIVNDFQKGDIAEGYSVSREKKESFPLTVTSAQKNPTAFYLCASRIPGYNQPQHFGDGTRLSIL.

This clonotype was seen a few times. The chain has TRBV13 and TRBJ1-3; 8 bases are shared with TRBD1. The CDR3 has 15 amino acids. Trimming removed 4 bases from V and 4 bases from J; junction bases left unmatched: 6. Germline V gene data show CDR1 as PRHDT and CDR2 as FYEKMQ (reference sequence). The CDR3 protein is CASSSTDRGGNTIYF. The DNA for the CDR3 is TGTGCCAGCAGCTCCACCGACAGGGGAGGAAACACCATATATTTT.

V is TRBV12-3 or TRBV12-4 and J is TRBJ2-1, with D maybe TRBD2 (7 bases). CDR3 length: 16 amino acids. V lost 3 bases and J lost 3, with 15 bases in between. CDR3 protein: CASSFIGGAIYNEQFF. CDR3 bases: TGTGCCAGCAGTTTTATTGGGGGGGCCATCTACAATGAGCAGTTCTTC.

V usage is TRBV7-2 and J usage is TRBJ1-4, with D possibly being TRBD1 (6 bases). V dropped 2 bases and J dropped 7 bases, with 11 bases sitting between them. Germline-derived CDR1 and CDR2 are SGHTA and FQGNSA. This CDR3 region has 14 residues. CDR3 in amino acids: CASSLRPDSEKLFF. DNA of the CDR3: TGTGCCAGCAGCTTAAGGCCGGACAGTGAAAAACTGTTTTTT.

This clonotype has ten or more counts. This sequence joins TRBV12-3 or TRBV12-4 and TRBJ2-1; the match to TRBD2 covers 11 bases. Trimming cost V 2 bases and J 4 bases; bases outside gene matches: 1. There are 15 residues in the CDR3. Here the CDR3 reads CASSLRTSGYNEQFF. The DNA for the CDR3 is TGTGCCAGCAGTTTACGGACTAGCGGGTACAATGAGCAGTTCTTC.

In its sample, this clonotype was seen a few times. This chain links TRBV9 with TRBJ1-2; D is perhaps TRBD1 (6 bases). Germline CDR1 SGDLS, CDR2 YYNGEE. The CDR3 contains 12 residues. Trimming removed 3 bases at V and 8 bases at J, with 11 bases between. CDR3 DNA: TGTGCCAGCAGCGCGTACAGGGAAGGCTACACCTTC. Residues: CASSAYREGYTF. Full variable domain (missing parts from reference TRBV9 and TRBJ1-2): DSGVTQTPKHLITATGQRVTLRCSPRSGDLSVYWYQQSLDQGLQFLIQYYNGEERAKGNILERFSAQQFPDLHSELNLSSLELGDSALYFCASSAYREGYTFGSGTRLTVV.

This clonotype showed up many times. The chain combines TRBV20-1 with TRBJ2-3; TRBD2 matches at 10 bases. V trimming: 1 base; J trimming: 2 bases; junction bases outside the gene matches: 6. This CDR3 comprises 16 residues. CDR1 and CDR2 (germline): DFQATT, SNEGSKA (reference sequence). Here the CDR3 DNA reads TGCAGTGCTAGAGGACGTAGCGGGGGGTTCACAGATACGCAGTATTTT. Translated, it gives CSARGRSGGFTDTQYF.

This clonotype was recorded many times. This chain uses TRBV7-6 with TRBJ1-1, with TRBD1 matching over 7 bases. Germline V gives CDR1 SGHVS, CDR2 FNYEAQ. The CDR3 runs to 12 residues. After removal of 4 bases from V and 11 bases from J, the junction contained 7 bases not matched to a gene. The CDR3 DNA is TGTGCCAGCAGCTCCCGACAGGGTGATGCTTTCTTT. Encoded protein: CASSSRQGDAFF.

This clonotype was observed many times. The chain has TRBV5-1 and TRBJ2-1; no clear D. The V end lost 2 bases, the J end lost 5 bases, and 14 bases lay between the germline ends. The germline CDR1 and CDR2 sequences are SGHRS and YFSETQ. The CDR3 extends over 15 amino acids. CDR3 residues: CASSLRSYANNEQFF. CDR3 nucleotides: TGCGCCAGCAGCTTAAGGTCGTACGCTAACAATGAGCAGTTCTTC.

This clonotype was counted a few times. This sequence joins TRBV7-9 and TRBJ2-1, with D unclear. Looked up from germline, CDR1 is SEHNR and CDR2 is FQNEAQ (reference sequence). The ends were cut back, 4 bases at V and 8 bases at J, with 15 bases in the middle. The CDR3 sequence is 14 residues long. Here the CDR3 reads CASSSRGSSDEQFF. The CDR3 DNA sequence: TGTGCCAGCAGCTCCCGTGGAAGCAGCGATGAGCAGTTCTTC.

This clonotype occurred many times. The CDR3 reads CASSWQGRGTNEKLFF. CDR3 DNA: TGTGCCAGCAGCTGGCAAGGACGTGGAACTAATGAAAAACTGTTTTTT. The chain recombines TRBV7-9 with TRBJ1-4, with no clear D. V gave up 4 bases and J gave up 1 base, with 13 bases separating them. The germline CDR1 and CDR2 sequences are SEHNR and FQNEAQ (reference sequence). The CDR3 runs 16 residues.

V and J are TRBV19 and TRBJ1-5; D possibly corresponds to TRBD1 (5 bases). The ends were cut back, 7 bases at V and 0 bases at J, with 19 bases in the middle. The CDR3 length is 17 residues. CDR1 and CDR2 (germline): LNHDA, SQIVND (reference sequence). CDR3 nucleotides: TGTGCCAGTAACCACCGTAAGGGGATGAATAGCAATCAGCCCCAGCATTTT. It encodes CASNHRKGMNSNQPQHF. Combining the CDR3 with reference TRBV19 and TRBJ1-5 gives the whole variable domain DGGITQSPKYLFRKEGQNVTLSCEQNLNHDAMYWYRQDPGQGLRLIYYSQIVNDFQKGDIAEGYSVSREKKESFPLTVTSAQKNPTAFYLCASNHRKGMNSNQPQHFGDGTRLSIL.

This clonotype was picked up many times. The V and J genes are TRBV27 and TRBJ2-5; D possibly corresponds to TRBD2 (6 bases). V dropped 7 bases and J dropped 4 bases, with 25 bases sitting between them. Germline V gives CDR1 MNHEY, CDR2 SMNVEV (reference sequence). This CDR3 contains 17 residues. Written as DNA, the CDR3 is TGTGCCAGCACCTACTACCCCACTAGGCGGGGCATAGAGACCCAGTACTTC. Translated: CASTYYPTRRGIETQYF.

In this sample, this clonotype turned up many times. The CDR3 here is CASSLAGDSSYEQYF. The CDR3 DNA is TGTGCCAGCAGCTTAGCTGGCGACAGCTCCTACGAGCAGTACTTC. The chain uses TRBV7-8 and TRBJ2-7, with D perhaps TRBD1 (5 bases). In germline, CDR1 is SGHVS, CDR2 FQNEAQ. Trimming pared 0 bases from V and 0 bases from J, leaving 9 bases between. The CDR3 is made up of 15 amino acids.

This clonotype was seen a handful of times. The CDR3 nucleotides are TGTGCCAGCAGCCTTACCCAAGTTGAAAAACTGTTTTTT. This encodes CASSLTQVEKLFF. V is TRBV7-9 and J is TRBJ1-4; the D is unclear. Germline CDR1 and CDR2: SEHNR and FQNEAQ (reference sequence). Trimming removed 5 bases from V and 7 bases from J, with 11 bases in between. The CDR3 consists of 13 residues. Drawing the rest from reference TRBV7-9 and TRBJ1-4, the complete variable domain is DTGVSQNPRHKITKRGQNVTFRCDPISEHNRLYWYRQTLGQGPEFLTYFQNEAQLEKSRLLSDRFSAERPKGSFSTLEIQRTEQGDSAMYLCASSLTQVEKLFFGSGTQLSVL.

As for this clonotype: One end of the junction varies from germline; a read error may be responsible. CDR3 bases: TGTGCCAGCAGCTTGGGCTGTGTCACCGGGGTGCTGTTTTTT. Its translation is CASSLGCVTGVLFF. J is TRBJ2-2 and V is TRBV5-5; tentatively, D is TRBD2 (5 bases). The CDR3 has 14 amino acids. Germline V gene lookup returns CDR1 SGHKS and CDR2 YYEKEE (reference sequence).

The chain has TRBV20-1 and TRBJ2-3, with D perhaps TRBD2 (5 bases). The CDR3 is 12 amino acids. Trimming pared 6 bases from V and 4 bases from J, leaving 11 bases between. CDR1 is DFQATT, CDR2 SNEGSKA, per germline (reference sequence). CDR3 amino acids: CSADGSADTQYF. For the CDR3, the DNA is TGCAGTGCGGATGGGAGTGCAGATACGCAGTATTTT.

The sample holds many counts of this clonotype. The chain has TRBV19 and TRBJ2-3; TRBD1 agrees at 8 bases. V gave up 6 bases and J gave up 2 bases; unmatched junction bases: 4. This CDR3 is 14 amino acids long. Germline assignment: CDR1 LNHDA and CDR2 SQIVND (reference sequence). The CDR3 sequence is CASRHQGATDTQYF. DNA for the CDR3: TGTGCCAGTAGGCACCAGGGGGCCACAGATACGCAGTATTTT.